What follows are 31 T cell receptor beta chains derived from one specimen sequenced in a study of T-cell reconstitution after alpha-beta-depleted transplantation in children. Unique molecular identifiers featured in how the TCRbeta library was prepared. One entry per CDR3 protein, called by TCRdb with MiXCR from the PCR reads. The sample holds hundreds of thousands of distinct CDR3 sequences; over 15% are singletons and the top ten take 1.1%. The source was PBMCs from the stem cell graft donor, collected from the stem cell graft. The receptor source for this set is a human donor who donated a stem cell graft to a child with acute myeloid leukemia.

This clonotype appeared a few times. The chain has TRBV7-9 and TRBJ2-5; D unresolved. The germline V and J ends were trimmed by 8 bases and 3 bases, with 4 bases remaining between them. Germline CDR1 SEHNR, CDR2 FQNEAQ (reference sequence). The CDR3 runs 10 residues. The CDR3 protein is CASWKETQYF. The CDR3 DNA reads TGTGCCAGCTGGAAAGAGACCCAGTACTTC.

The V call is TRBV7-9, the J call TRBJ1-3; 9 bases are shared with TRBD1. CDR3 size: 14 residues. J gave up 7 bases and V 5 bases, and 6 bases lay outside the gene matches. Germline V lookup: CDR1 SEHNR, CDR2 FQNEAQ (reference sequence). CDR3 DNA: TGTGCCAGCAGCCCCGGACAGGGGTCCAACACCATATATTTT. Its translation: CASSPGQGSNTIYF.

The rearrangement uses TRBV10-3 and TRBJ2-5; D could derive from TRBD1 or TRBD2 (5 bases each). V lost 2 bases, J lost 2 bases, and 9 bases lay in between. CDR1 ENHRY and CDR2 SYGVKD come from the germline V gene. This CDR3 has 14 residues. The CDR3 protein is CAISERDGQETQYF. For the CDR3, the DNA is TGTGCCATCAGTGAGAGGGACGGACAAGAGACCCAGTACTTC.

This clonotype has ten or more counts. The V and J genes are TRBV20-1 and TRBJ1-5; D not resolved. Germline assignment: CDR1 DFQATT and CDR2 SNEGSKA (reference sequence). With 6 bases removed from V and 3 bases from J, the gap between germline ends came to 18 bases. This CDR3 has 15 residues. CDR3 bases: TGCAGTGCCAAGTCTATTGGACGCAACAATCAGCCCCAGCATTTT. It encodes CSAKSIGRNNQPQHF.

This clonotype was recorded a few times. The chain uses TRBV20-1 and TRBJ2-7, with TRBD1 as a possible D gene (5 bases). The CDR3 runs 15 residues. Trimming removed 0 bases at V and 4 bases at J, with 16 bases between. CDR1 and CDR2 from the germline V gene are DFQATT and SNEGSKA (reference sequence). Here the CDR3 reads CSARDRSGMRYEQYF. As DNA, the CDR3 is TGCAGTGCTAGAGATCGGTCAGGGATGAGGTACGAGCAGTACTTC.

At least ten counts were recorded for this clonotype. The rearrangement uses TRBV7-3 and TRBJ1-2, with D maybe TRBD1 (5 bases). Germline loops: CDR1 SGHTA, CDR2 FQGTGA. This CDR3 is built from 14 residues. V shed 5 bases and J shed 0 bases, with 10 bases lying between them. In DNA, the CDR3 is TGTGCCAGCAGCCCGGGGCCTGCTAACTATGGCTACACCTTC. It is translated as CASSPGPANYGYTF.

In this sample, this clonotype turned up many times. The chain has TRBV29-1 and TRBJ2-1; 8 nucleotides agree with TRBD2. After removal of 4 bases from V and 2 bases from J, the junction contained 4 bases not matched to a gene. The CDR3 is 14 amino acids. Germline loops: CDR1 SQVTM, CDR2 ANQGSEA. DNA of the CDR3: TGCAGCGTTGTGGGGCGGGGGGCCTACAATGAGCAGTTCTTC. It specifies CSVVGRGAYNEQFF.

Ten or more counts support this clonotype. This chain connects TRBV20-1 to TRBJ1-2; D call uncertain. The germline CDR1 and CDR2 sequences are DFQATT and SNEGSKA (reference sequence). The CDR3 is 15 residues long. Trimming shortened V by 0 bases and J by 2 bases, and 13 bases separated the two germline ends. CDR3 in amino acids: CSARDLSTPNYGYTF. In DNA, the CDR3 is TGCAGTGCTAGAGATCTCTCCACACCGAACTATGGCTACACCTTC.

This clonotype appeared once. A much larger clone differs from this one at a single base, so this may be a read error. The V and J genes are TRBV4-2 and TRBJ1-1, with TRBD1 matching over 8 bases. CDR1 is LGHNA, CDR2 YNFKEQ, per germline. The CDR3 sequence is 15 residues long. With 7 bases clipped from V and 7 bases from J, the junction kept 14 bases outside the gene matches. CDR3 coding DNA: TGTGCCAGCACCCTAGGGTACAGGGGGGGCAGTGAAGCTTTCTTT. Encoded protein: CASTLGYRGGSEAFF.

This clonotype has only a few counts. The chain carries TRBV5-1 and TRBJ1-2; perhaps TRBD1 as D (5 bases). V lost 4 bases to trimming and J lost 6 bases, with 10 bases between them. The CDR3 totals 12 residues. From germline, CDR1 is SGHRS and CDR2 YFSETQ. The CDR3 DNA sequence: TGCGCCAGCAGCCCACGGGACGATGGCTACACCTTC. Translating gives CASSPRDDGYTF.

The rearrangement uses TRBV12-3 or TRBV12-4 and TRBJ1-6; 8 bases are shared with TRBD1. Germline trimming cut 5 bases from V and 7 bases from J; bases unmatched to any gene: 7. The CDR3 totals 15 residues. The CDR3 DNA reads TGTGCCAGCAGTCCCCCGACAGGGGAGAATTCACCCCTCCACTTT. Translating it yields CASSPPTGENSPLHF.

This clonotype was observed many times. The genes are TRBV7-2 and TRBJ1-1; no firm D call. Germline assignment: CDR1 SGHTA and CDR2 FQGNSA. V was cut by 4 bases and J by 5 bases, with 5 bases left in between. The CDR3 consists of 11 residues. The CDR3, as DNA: TGTGCCAGCAGCTCTTGGACTGAAGCTTTCTTT. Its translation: CASSSWTEAFF.

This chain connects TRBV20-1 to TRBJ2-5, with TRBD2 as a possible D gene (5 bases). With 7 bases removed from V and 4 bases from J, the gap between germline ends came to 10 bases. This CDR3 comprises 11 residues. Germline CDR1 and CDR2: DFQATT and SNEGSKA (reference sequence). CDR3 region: CSGTDLETQYF. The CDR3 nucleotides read TGCAGTGGGACTGACCTAGAGACCCAGTACTTC.

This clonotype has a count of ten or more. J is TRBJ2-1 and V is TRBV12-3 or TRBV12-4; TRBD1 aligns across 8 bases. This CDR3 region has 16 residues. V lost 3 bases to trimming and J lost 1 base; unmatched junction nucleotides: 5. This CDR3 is CASSFQGAHSYNEQFF. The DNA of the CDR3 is TGTGCCAGCAGTTTCCAGGGGGCCCATTCCTACAATGAGCAGTTCTTC.

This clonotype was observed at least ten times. This chain's CDR3 is CSANRGQTDTQYF. CDR3 bases: TGCAGCGCCAACAGGGGGCAGACAGATACGCAGTATTTT. This chain uses TRBV29-1 with TRBJ2-3, with 9 bases fitting TRBD1. This CDR3 is built from 13 residues. CDR1 and CDR2 from the germline V gene are SQVTM and ANQGSEA. Trimming removed 7 bases from V and 3 bases from J; junction bases left unmatched: 5.

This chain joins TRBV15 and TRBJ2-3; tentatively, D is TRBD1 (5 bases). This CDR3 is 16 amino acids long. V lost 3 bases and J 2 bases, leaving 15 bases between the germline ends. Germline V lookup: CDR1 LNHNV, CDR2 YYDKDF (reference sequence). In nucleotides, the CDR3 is TGTGCCACCAGCAGCCCGCCGGCAGGGTCCACAGATACGCAGTATTTT. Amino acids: CATSSPPAGSTDTQYF.

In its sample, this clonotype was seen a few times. CDR3 amino acids: CASSFRGTSGANNEQFF. As DNA, the CDR3 is TGTGCCAGCAGCTTCCGGGGGACTAGCGGGGCTAACAATGAGCAGTTCTTC. The V gene is TRBV7-9, the J gene TRBJ2-1, with TRBD2 matching over 13 bases. CDR1 SEHNR and CDR2 FQNEAQ come from the germline V gene (reference sequence). V was pared by 3 bases and J by 5 bases, with 7 bases of the junction left unmatched. This CDR3 region has 17 residues.

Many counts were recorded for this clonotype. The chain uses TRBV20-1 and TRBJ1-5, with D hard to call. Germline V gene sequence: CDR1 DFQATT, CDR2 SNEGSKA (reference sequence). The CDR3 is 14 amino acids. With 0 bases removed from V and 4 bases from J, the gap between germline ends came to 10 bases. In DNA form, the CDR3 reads TGCAGTGCTAGAGAAGCGCGGATTAATCAGCCCCAGCATTTT. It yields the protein CSAREARINQPQHF.

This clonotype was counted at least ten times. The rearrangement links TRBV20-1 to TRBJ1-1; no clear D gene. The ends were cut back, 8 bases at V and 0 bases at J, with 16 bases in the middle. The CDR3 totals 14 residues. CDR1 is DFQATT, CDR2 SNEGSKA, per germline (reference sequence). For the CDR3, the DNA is TGCAGTAGTCGGCAACCGGGCATGAACACTGAAGCTTTCTTT. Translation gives CSSRQPGMNTEAFF.

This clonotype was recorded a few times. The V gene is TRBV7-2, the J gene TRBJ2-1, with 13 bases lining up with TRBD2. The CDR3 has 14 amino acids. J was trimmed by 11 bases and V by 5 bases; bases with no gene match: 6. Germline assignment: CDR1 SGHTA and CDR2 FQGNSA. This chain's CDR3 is CASSPTSGGVKQFF. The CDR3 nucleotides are TGTGCCAGCAGCCCTACTAGCGGGGGGGTTAAGCAGTTCTTC. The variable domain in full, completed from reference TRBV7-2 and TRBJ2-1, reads GAGVSQSPSNKVTEKGKDVELRCDPISGHTALYWYRQSLGQGLEFLIYFQGNSAPDKSGLPSDRFSAERTGGSVSTLTIQRTQQEDSAVYLCASSPTSGGVKQFFGPGTRLTVL.

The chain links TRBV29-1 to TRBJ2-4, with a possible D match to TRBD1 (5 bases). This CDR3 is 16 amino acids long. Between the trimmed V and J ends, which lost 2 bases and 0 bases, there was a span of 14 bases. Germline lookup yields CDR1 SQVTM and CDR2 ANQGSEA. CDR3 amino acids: CSVEIDRHLAKNIQYF. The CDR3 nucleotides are TGCAGCGTTGAAATAGACAGACATCTAGCCAAAAACATTCAGTACTTC.

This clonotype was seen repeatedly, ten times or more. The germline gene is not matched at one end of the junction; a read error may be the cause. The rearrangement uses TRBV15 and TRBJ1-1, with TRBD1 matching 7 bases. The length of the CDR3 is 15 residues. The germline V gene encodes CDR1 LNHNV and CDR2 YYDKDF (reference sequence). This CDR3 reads CATSGDRVKSTEAFF. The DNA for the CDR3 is TGTGCCACCAGCGGAGACAGGGTGAAAAGCACTGAAGCTTTCTTT.

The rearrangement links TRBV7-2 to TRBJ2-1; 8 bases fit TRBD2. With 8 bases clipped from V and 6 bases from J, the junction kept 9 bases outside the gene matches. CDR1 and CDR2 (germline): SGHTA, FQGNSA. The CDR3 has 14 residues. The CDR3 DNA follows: TGTGCCAGCGGGGTAGCGGGGAGGGGCAATGAGCAGTTCTTC. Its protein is CASGVAGRGNEQFF.

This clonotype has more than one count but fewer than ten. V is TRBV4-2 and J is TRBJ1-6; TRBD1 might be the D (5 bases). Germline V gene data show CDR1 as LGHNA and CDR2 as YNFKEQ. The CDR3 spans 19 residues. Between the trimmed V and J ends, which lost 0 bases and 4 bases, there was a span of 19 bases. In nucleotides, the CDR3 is TGTGCCAGCAGCCAAGATTCTTTGGGAGTGGGGCAGTATAATTCACCCCTCCACTTT. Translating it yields CASSQDSLGVGQYNSPLHF.

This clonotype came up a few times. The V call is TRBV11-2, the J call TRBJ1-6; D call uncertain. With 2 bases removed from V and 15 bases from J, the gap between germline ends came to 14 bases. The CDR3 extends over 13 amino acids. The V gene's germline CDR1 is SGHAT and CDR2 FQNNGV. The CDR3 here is CASSLPREWYLHF. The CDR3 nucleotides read TGTGCCAGCAGCTTACCCCGGGAATGGTACCTCCACTTT.

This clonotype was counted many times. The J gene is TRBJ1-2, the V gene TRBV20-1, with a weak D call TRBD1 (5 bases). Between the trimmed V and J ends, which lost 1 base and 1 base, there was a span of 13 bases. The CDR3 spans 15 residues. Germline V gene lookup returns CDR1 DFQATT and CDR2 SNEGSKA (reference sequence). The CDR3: CSARGEQDLNYGYTF. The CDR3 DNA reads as TGCAGTGCTAGAGGAGAACAGGATCTTAACTATGGCTACACCTTC.

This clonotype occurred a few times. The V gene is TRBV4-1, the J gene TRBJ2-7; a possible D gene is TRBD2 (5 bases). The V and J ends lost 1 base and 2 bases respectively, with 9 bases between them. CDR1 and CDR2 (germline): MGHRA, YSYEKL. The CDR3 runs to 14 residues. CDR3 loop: CASSQGPGTYEQYV. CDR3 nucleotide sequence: TGCGCCAGCAGCCAAGGCCCGGGGACCTACGAGCAGTACGTC.

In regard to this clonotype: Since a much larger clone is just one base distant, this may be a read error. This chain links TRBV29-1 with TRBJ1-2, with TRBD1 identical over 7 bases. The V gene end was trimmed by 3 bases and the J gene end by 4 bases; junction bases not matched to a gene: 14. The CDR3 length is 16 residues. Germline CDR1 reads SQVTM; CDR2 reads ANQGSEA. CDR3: CSVDGSFMRGPYGYTF. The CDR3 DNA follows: TGCAGCGTTGACGGCTCCTTTATGAGGGGGCCCTATGGCTACACCTTC.

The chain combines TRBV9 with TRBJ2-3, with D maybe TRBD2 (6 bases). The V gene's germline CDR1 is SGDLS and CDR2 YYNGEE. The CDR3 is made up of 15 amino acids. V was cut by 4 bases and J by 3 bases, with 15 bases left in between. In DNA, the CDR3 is TGTGCCAGCAGCCCCCGAGACGGGGGTACAGATACGCAGTATTTT. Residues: CASSPRDGGTDTQYF.

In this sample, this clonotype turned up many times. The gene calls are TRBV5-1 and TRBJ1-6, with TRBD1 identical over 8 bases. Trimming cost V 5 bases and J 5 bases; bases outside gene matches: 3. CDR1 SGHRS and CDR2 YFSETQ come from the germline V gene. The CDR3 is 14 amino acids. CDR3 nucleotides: TGCGCCAGCAGACTGACAGGGGATAATTCACCCCTCCACTTT. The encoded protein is CASRLTGDNSPLHF.

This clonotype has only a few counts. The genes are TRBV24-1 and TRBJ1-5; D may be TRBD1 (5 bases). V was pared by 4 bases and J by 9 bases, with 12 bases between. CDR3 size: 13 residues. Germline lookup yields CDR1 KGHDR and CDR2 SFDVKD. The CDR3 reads CATSDFDRAPQHF. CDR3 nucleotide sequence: TGTGCCACCAGTGACTTCGACAGAGCGCCCCAGCATTTT.